This T cell receptor (beta chain) was profiled in a study of cytomegalovirus exposure and HLA in healthy donors. Whole-study context: Unique TCRs from HLA-typed donors, 65 million to 85 million of them, were held in an early data release.

V was clipped by 5 bases and J by 2 bases; unmatched bases: 9. This CDR3 has 17 amino acids. Germline assignment: CDR1 MNHEY and CDR2 SMNVEV (reference sequence). Primers: 60 Vbeta forward and 13 Jbeta reverse. Sequencing used immunoSEQ multiplex PCR; TCRdb keeps in-frame clones, though not all of them. The sample carries about 120,000 clones, over 80% recorded once. The TCR sequence derives from a man between 25 and 39 years old in good health and CMV-seronegative. The sample consisted of PBMCs. The chain employs TRBV27 and TRBJ2-1, with 10 nucleotides matching TRBD2. In nucleotides, the CDR3 is TGTGCCAGCAGTCGGGTGGAGCGGGGGGGGGCCTACAATGAGCAGTTCTTC. Translated: CASSRVERGGAYNEQFF.